Reported below is one T cell receptor beta chain. Its antigen is as yet unknown. This record belongs to a study of vaccination effects on CD4 cells after COVID-19. Study-wide points: Small numbers of convalescent patients limited the study. It also lacked early post-infection timepoints.

ViraFEST assay sequencing came after antigen-specific CD4+ T cells were expanded with viral peptide pools. Subsequent to less than eleven days of culture, CD4+ T cells were isolated. Vaccinated recipients, who were negative for nucleocapsid antibodies, had no history of SARS-CoV-2 infection. After two million PBMC were placed in each well, they were cultured with roughly 11 IU/ml IL-2 and roughly 10 ug/ml peptides. IL-2 medium supplanted half the medium on days 3 and 7. TCRdb keeps only in-frame clones here, not all; method: immunoSEQ multiplex PCR. The table lists 35,000 to 40,000 clones, roughly 66% of them singletons. The CDR3 consists of 16 residues. V dropped 5 bases and J dropped 0 bases, with 11 bases sitting between them. Germline CDR1 LGHDT, CDR2 YNNKEL (reference sequence).

The TCR sequence derives from a human donor who received a COVID-19 vaccine. The gene calls are TRBV3-1 (or the pseudogene TRBV3-2) and TRBJ1-6, with D uncertain. The source was CD4+ T cells from PBMCs cultured with HCoV-OC43 spike peptides, collected before COVID-19 vaccination. The subset denotes: HCoV-OC43 spike overlapping peptide pool stimulation. This CDR3 is CASSRTAHSYNSPLHF. In nucleotides, the CDR3 is TGTGCCAGCAGCAGGACTGCCCACTCCTATAATTCACCCCTCCACTTT.